These T cell receptor beta chains were read from a single sample in a study of radiotherapy plus CTLA-4 blockade in lung cancer. The repertoire was sequenced with immunoSEQ multiplex PCR; TCRdb's copy has only in-frame clones and lacks some. The sample lists 60,000 to 65,000 clones; roughly 80% were seen once. The specimen comprised peripheral blood, sampled from a patient treated with radiotherapy plus ipilimumab. These receptors came from a human donor with non-small cell lung cancer who had a complete response to radiotherapy plus ipilimumab. Each CDR3 is given with its conserved first and last residue. A D gene is named only where the DNA matches it firmly. A clone size is listed for some rows: how often the clone was seen (once, few, many), or a class if it is expanded.

j_gene	abundance	d_gene	v_gene	CDR3aa	CDR3nt
TRBJ2-6	once	-	TRBV5-1	CASSLGVVGANVLTF	TGCGCCAGCAGCTTGGGTGTTGTGGGGGCCAACGTCCTGACTTTC
TRBJ2-6	-	-	TRBV7-2	CASSVGPGAGANVLTF	TGTGCCAGCAGCGTGGGGCCAGGGGCTGGGGCCAACGTCCTGACTTTC
TRBJ1-5	-	-	TRBV19	CASSIGGQGFQPQHF	TGTGCCAGTAGTATAGGAGGGCAGGGTTTTCAGCCCCAGCATTTT
TRBJ2-3	-	TRBD1	TRBV29-1	CSVEVGQGNTDTQYF	TGCAGCGTTGAAGTGGGACAGGGGAACACAGATACGCAGTATTTT
TRBJ1-2	-	TRBD1	TRBV5-1	CASSLGQGLDGGYGYTF	TGCGCCAGCAGCTTGGGACAGGGACTCGATGGGGGCTATGGCTACACCTTC
TRBJ1-1	-	-	TRBV19	CASSSRTVRGHTEAFF	TGTGCCAGTAGTTCCCGGACAGTTAGAGGGCACACTGAAGCTTTCTTT
TRBJ1-1	-	TRBD1	TRBV6-5	CASSTDRGPAFF	TGTGCCAGCAGCACGGACAGGGGGCCCGCTTTCTTT
TRBJ1-2	-	-	TRBV29-1	CSVEDPDRNYGYTF	TGCAGCGTTGAAGATCCGGACAGAAACTATGGCTACACCTTC
TRBJ2-3	once	-	TRBV6-6	CASSRGLDTQYF	TGTGCCAGCAGCCGAGGACTGGATACGCAGTATTTT
TRBJ1-4	few	TRBD1	TRBV5-8	CASSRDREVSKLFF	TGTGCCAGCAGCAGGGACAGGGAGGTTTCAAAACTGTTTTTT
TRBJ2-6	-	-	TRBV5-5	CASSLAVSGANVLTF	TGTGCCAGCAGCTTGGCCGTCTCTGGGGCCAACGTCCTGACTTTC
TRBJ2-3	-	-	TRBV7-2	CASSPTLSTDTQYF	TGTGCCAGCAGCCCGACACTTAGCACAGATACGCAGTATTTT
TRBJ2-5	-	-	TRBV30	CAWSGRPFQETQYF	TGTGCCTGGAGTGGGCGACCCTTCCAAGAGACCCAGTACTTC
TRBJ2-3	-	-	TRBV19	CASATGADTQYF	TGTGCCAGTGCCACCGGGGCCGATACGCAGTATTTT
TRBJ1-2	-	TRBD1	TRBV11-2	CASSPGQGNYGYTF	TGTGCCAGCAGCCCCGGACAGGGTAACTATGGCTACACCTTC
TRBJ2-3	-	TRBD1	TRBV7-2	CASSLARDRTTDTQYF	TGTGCCAGCAGCTTAGCCAGGGACAGGACCACAGATACGCAGTATTTT
TRBJ2-5	-	TRBD1	TRBV10-3	CATQTGEETQYF	TGTGCCACCCAAACAGGGGAGGAGACCCAGTACTTC
TRBJ2-2	-	-	TRBV5-1	CASSNEGAGELFF	TGCGCCAGCAGCAACGAAGGGGCCGGGGAGCTGTTTTTT
TRBJ2-3	-	TRBD2	TRBV15	CATSREVAGTDTQYF	TGTGCCACCAGCAGAGAGGTAGCGGGGACAGATACGCAGTATTTT
TRBJ1-3	-	-	TRBV1	CTSSRGRELSGNTIYF	TGCACCAGCAGCCGTGGACGGGAGCTCTCTGGAAACACCATATATTTT
TRBJ1-5	-	-	TRBV4-1	CASSQGGAQPQHF	TGCGCCAGCAGCCAAGGGGGAGCCCAGCCCCAGCATTTT
TRBJ2-7	-	-	TRBV7-8	CASSLVLGPADYYEQYF	TGTGCCAGCAGCTTAGTGCTAGGGCCCGCTGACTATTACGAGCAGTACTTC
TRBJ2-7	-	TRBD1	TRBV11-2	CASSPIARTGVYEQYF	TGTGCCAGCAGCCCAATCGCTCGGACAGGGGTCTACGAGCAGTACTTC
TRBJ2-1	-	TRBD2	TRBV4-3	CASSQGVGGEDEQFF	TGCGCCAGCAGCCAAGGGGTCGGGGGGGAGGATGAGCAGTTCTTC
TRBJ2-3	-	-	TRBV2	CATGSGLLTDTQYF	TGTGCCACGGGCTCCGGACTACTGACAGATACGCAGTATTTT
TRBJ2-7	once	-	TRBV6-6	CASSDSYEQYF	TGTGCCAGCAGTGACAGCTACGAGCAGTACTTC
TRBJ1-5	-	TRBD1	TRBV28	CASRDRGRGNQPQHF	TGTGCCAGCCGGGACAGGGGGAGAGGCAATCAGCCCCAGCATTTT
TRBJ1-2	-	TRBD1	TRBV5-5	CASSLEGQGVRYTF	TGTGCCAGCAGCTTGGAAGGCCAGGGGGTCCGCTACACCTTC
TRBJ1-1	-	-	TRBV6-5	CASTSGGWNTEAFF	TGTGCCAGCACCTCCGGGGGTTGGAACACTGAAGCTTTCTTT
TRBJ2-5	-	TRBD1	TRBV6-1	CASSDAYTGAETQYF	TGTGCCAGCAGTGACGCTTACACAGGGGCAGAGACCCAGTACTTC
TRBJ1-2	-	-	TRBV4-1	CASSHLGGLYGYTF	TGCGCCAGCAGCCATTTAGGGGGGCTTTATGGCTACACCTTC
TRBJ2-1	-	TRBD2	TRBV6-5	CASSLGLAGSNEQFF	TGTGCCAGCAGCCTCGGACTAGCGGGAAGTAATGAGCAGTTCTTC
TRBJ1-5	-	TRBD1	TRBV2	CASTPSDRAQPQHF	TGTGCCAGCACTCCTTCGGACAGGGCTCAGCCCCAGCATTTT
TRBJ1-2	-	-	TRBV5-6	CASSAGWGDYGYTF	TGTGCCAGCAGCGCCGGGTGGGGGGACTATGGCTACACCTTC
TRBJ2-2	-	-	TRBV9	CASSPGPLDGELFF	TGTGCCAGCAGCCCTGGACCACTTGACGGGGAGCTGTTTTTT
TRBJ2-5	-	-	TRBV7-2	CASSLWGREETQYF	TGTGCCAGCAGCTTATGGGGGCGGGAAGAGACCCAGTACTTC
TRBJ2-2	-	TRBD2	TRBV10-3	CAISERLAGTGELFF	TGTGCCATCAGTGAGAGACTAGCGGGCACCGGGGAGCTGTTTTTT
TRBJ2-1	once	-	TRBV9	CASSVGWANNEQFF	TGTGCCAGCAGCGTAGGATGGGCGAACAATGAGCAGTTCTTC
TRBJ1-5	-	-	TRBV5-8	CASNQGTSNQPQHF	TGTGCCAGCAATCAGGGCACGAGCAATCAGCCCCAGCATTTT
TRBJ2-1	once	-	TRBV5-1	CASSLMPGSYNEQFF	TGCGCCAGCAGCTTGATGCCGGGCTCCTACAATGAGCAGTTCTTC
TRBJ2-3	-	-	TRBV29-1	CSVKGFTDTQYF	TGCAGCGTTAAAGGGTTCACAGATACGCAGTATTTT
TRBJ1-1	-	-	TRBV6-5	CASSYRRGATEAFF	TGTGCCAGCAGTTACCGGCGGGGGGCCACTGAAGCTTTCTTT
TRBJ1-1	once	TRBD1	TRBV7-9	CASSHDPGQGYTEAFF	TGTGCCAGCAGCCATGATCCGGGACAGGGATACACTGAAGCTTTCTTT
TRBJ2-1	-	TRBD1	TRBV10-3	CAISESRTGENEQFF	TGTGCCATCAGTGAGTCGAGGACAGGGGAAAATGAGCAGTTCTTC
TRBJ1-2	-	TRBD1	TRBV5-5	CASSLDYRDSVVYTF	TGTGCCAGCAGCTTGGATTACCGGGACAGTGTTGTCTACACCTTC
TRBJ2-3	-	-	TRBV19	CASSIGGLWRGTDTQYF	TGTGCCAGTAGTATAGGGGGTCTTTGGCGAGGCACAGATACGCAGTATTTT
TRBJ1-2	-	TRBD1	TRBV19	CASTLGAGGSSGYTF	TGTGCCAGTACCCTGGGGGCAGGGGGCTCCTCTGGCTACACCTTC
TRBJ2-5	-	-	TRBV10-3	CAISRTGGKETQYF	TGTGCCATCAGTCGTACAGGAGGAAAAGAGACCCAGTACTTC
TRBJ1-3	-	-	TRBV6-5	CASSYSRSSSGNTIYF	TGTGCCAGCAGTTACTCACGGTCTAGCTCTGGAAACACCATATATTTT